This TCR beta chain was profiled in a study of blood T cell repertoires in COVID-19. Background on the study: From the United States, Italy and Spain came samples of acute and convalescent COVID-19. T cells, B-cell-depleted T cells, or PBMCs supplied cDNA or gDNA.

Original processing methods: From reference gene primer amplification, estimates of nucleated cell counts were derived. The table came from immunoSEQ multiplex PCR; TCRdb's copy has only in-frame clones and leaves some out. The DNA gave D and trimming, while V, J and clone size come from that table. The table records roughly 400,000 clones, around 87% of them present only once. In Seattle, patients joined the study during active infection and were tracked longitudinally. This CDR3 contains 13 residues. Trimming cost V 9 bases and J 12 bases, with 19 bases left between them. From germline, CDR1 is KGHDR and CDR2 SFDVKD.

The sequenced sample consisted of peripheral blood. The chain carries TRBV24-1 and TRBJ2-2, with a tentative D call TRBD2 (7 bases). This clonotype was obtained from a woman aged 55-69 years with COVID-19, enrolled during active disease. The chain's CDR3 is CATSSRGGGQLFF. CDR3 sequence (DNA): TGTGCCACCTCCTCCAGGGGAGGGGGGCAGCTGTTTTTT.